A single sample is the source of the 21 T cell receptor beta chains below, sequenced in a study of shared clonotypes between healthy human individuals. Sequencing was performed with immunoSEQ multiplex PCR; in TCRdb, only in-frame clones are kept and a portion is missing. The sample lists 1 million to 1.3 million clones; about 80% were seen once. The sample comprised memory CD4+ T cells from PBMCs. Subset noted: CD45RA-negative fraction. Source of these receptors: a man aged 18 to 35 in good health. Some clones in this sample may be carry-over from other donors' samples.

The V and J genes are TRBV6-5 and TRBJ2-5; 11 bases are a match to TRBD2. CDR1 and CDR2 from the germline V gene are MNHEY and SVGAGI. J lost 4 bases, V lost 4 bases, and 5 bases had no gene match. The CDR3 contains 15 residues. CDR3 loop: CASSSTGLAGETQYF. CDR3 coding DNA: TGTGCCAGCAGTTCCACCGGACTAGCGGGAGAGACCCAGTACTTC.

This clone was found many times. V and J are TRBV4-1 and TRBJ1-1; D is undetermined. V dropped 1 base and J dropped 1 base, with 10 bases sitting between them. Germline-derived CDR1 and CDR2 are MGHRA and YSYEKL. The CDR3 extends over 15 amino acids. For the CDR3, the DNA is TGCGCCAGCAGCCAAGGTCGAACGGAGAACACTGAAGCTTTCTTT. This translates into CASSQGRTENTEAFF.

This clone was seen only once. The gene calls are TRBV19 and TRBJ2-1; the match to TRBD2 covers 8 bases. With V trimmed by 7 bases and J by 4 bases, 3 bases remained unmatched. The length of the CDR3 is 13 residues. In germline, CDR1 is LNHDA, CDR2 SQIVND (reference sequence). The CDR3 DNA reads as TGTGCCAGTAAGAGCGGGGGATACAATGAGCAGTTCTTC. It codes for CASKSGGYNEQFF.

The CDR3 sequence: CAWQAPRRGYPYYEQYF. The CDR3 region has the DNA TGTGCCTGGCAAGCGCCCAGGAGGGGATATCCCTACTACGAGCAGTACTTC. The V call is TRBV30, the J call TRBJ2-7; a weak D match, TRBD2 (6 bases). The germline V gene encodes CDR1 GTSNPN and CDR2 SVGIG (reference sequence). Trimming took 5 bases from V and 3 from J, leaving 26 bases between them. The CDR3 covers 17 residues.

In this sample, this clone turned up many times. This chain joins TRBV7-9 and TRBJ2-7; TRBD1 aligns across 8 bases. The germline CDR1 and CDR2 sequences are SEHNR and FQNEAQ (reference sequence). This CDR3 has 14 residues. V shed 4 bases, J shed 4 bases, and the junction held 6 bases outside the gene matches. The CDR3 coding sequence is TGTGCCAGCAGCTCAGACAGGGGTGGGTACGAGCAGTACTTC. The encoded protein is CASSSDRGGYEQYF.

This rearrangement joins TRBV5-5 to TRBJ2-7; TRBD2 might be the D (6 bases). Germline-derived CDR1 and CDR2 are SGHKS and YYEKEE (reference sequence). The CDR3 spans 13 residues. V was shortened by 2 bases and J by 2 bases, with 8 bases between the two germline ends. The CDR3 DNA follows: TGTGCCAGCAGCTTAGGAGGGCCCTACGAGCAGTACTTC. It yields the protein CASSLGGPYEQYF.

CDR3 amino acids: CASSVGEGDYGYTF. The DNA of the CDR3 is TGTGCCAGCAGCGTAGGGGAGGGAGACTATGGCTACACCTTC. The V and J genes are TRBV9 and TRBJ1-2; no firm D call. The ends were cut back, 0 bases at V and 3 bases at J, with 9 bases in the middle. Looked up from germline, CDR1 is SGDLS and CDR2 is YYNGEE. The CDR3 is 14 residues long.

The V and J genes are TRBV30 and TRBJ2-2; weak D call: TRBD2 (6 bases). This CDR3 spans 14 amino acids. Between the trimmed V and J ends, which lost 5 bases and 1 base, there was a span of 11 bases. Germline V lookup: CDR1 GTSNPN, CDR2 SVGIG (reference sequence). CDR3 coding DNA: TGTGCCTGGGCGGGGACGGTGAACACCGGGGAGCTGTTTTTT. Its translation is CAWAGTVNTGELFF.

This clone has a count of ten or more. The CDR3 reads CASSFRDRYGYTF. The CDR3 DNA follows: TGTGCCAGCAGCTTCCGGGACCGCTATGGCTACACCTTC. The chain is built from TRBV7-2 and TRBJ1-2, with a weak D call TRBD1 (5 bases). Germline V gives CDR1 SGHTA, CDR2 FQGNSA. V was pared by 3 bases and J by 4 bases, with 9 bases between. The CDR3 consists of 13 residues.

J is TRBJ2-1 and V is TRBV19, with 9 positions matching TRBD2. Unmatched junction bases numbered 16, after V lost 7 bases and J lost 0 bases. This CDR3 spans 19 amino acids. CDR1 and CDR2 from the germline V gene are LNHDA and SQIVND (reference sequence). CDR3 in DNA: TGTGCCAGTACCCCCCGGGCTAGCGGGGTCGGGAGCTCCTACAATGAGCAGTTCTTC. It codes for CASTPRASGVGSSYNEQFF.

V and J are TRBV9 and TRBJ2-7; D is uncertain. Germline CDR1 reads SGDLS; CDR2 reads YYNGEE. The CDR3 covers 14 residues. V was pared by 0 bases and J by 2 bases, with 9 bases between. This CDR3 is CASSVVANTYEQYF. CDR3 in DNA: TGTGCCAGCAGCGTAGTCGCCAATACCTACGAGCAGTACTTC.

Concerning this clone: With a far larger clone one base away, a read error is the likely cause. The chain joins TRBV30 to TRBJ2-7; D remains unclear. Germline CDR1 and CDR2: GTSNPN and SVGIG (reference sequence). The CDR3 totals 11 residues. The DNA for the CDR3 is TGTGCCTGGAGAGACACCTACGAGCAGTGCTTC. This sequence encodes CAWRDTYEQCF.

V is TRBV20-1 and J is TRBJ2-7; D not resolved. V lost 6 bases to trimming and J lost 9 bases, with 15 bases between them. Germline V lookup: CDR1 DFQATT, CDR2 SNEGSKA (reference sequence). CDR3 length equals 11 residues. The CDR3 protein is CSAKDPRWQYF. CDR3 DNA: TGCAGTGCAAAAGACCCTAGGTGGCAGTACTTC.

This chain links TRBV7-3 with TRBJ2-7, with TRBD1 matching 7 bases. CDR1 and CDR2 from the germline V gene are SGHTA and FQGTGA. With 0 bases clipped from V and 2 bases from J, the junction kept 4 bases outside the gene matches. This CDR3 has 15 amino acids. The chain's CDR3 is CASSLTWDSTYEQYF. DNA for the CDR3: TGTGCCAGCAGCTTAACGTGGGACAGTACCTACGAGCAGTACTTC.

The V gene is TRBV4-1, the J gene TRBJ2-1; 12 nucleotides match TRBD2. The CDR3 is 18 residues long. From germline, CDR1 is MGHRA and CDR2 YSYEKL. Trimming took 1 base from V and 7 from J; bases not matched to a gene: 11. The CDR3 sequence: CASSQGRLGLAGGNEQFF. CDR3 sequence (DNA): TGCGCCAGCAGCCAAGGTCGTTTAGGGCTAGCGGGAGGGAATGAGCAGTTCTTC.

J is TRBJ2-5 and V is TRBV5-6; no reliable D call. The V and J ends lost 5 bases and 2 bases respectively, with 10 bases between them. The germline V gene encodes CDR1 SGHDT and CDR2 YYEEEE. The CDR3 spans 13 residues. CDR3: CASSSIGQETQYF. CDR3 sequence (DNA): TGTGCCAGCAGTTCAATTGGACAAGAGACCCAGTACTTC.

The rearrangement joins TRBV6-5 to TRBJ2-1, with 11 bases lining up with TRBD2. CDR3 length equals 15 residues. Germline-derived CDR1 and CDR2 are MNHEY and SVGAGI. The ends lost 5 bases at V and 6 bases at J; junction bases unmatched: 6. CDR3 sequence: CASSRGTSGTNEQFF. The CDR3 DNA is TGTGCCAGCAGTCGCGGGACTAGCGGTACCAATGAGCAGTTCTTC.

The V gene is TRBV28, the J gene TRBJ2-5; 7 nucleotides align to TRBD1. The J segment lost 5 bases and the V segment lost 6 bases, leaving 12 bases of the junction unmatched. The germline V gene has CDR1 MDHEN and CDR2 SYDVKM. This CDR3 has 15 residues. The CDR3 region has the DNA TGTGCCAGCAGATCAGGGGGTCGTCTTAGGGAGACCCAGTACTTC. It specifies CASRSGGRLRETQYF. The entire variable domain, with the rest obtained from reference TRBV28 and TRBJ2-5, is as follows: DVKVTQSSRYLVKRTGEKVFLECVQDMDHENMFWYRQDPGLGLRLIYFSYDVKMKEKGDIPEGYSVSREKKERFSLILESASTNQTSMYLCASRSGGRLRETQYFGPGTRLLVL.

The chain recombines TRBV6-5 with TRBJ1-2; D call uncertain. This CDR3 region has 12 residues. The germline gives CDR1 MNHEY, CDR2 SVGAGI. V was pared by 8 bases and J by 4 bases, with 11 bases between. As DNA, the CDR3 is TGTGCCAGCTCCTCTCCTCTCTATGGCTACACCTTC. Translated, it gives CASSSPLYGYTF.

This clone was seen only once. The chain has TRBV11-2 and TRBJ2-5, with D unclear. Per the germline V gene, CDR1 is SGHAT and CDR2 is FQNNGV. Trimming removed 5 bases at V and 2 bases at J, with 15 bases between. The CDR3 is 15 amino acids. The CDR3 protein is CASSRWTPPQETQYF. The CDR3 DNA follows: TGTGCCAGCAGCCGTTGGACGCCCCCTCAAGAGACCCAGTACTTC.

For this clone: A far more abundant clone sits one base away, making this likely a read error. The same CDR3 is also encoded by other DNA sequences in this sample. CDR3 in amino acids: CASSSGQFTEQYF. CDR3 in DNA: TGTGCCAGCAGTTCGGGACAATTCACCGAGCAGTACTTC. The V call is TRBV28, the J call TRBJ2-7; D is possibly TRBD1 (6 bases). Germline V gene data show CDR1 as MDHEN and CDR2 as SYDVKM. The CDR3 sequence is 13 residues long. Trimming took 4 bases from V and 6 from J, leaving 13 bases between them.